Listed here are 25 T cell receptor beta chains from one sample, sequenced in a study of OX40 agonist ivuxolimab in advanced cancers. Generated by immunoSEQ multiplex PCR, the TCRdb table keeps only in-frame clones and is missing some. Among 84,000 or so clones, more than 70% were seen once, and the ten largest hold 0.25% to 0.3%. The starting material was CD4+ or CD8+ T cells sorted from blood, obtained in a trial of the OX40 agonist ivuxolimab. Source of these receptors: an adult with an advanced solid tumor such as melanoma, head and neck, liver or kidney cancer.

This clone was observed a single time. J is TRBJ2-7 and V is TRBV7-2, with D possibly being TRBD2 (5 bases). Trimming stripped 3 bases from V and 3 bases from J, with 6 bases between. From germline, CDR1 is SGHTA and CDR2 FQGNSA. The CDR3 contains 12 residues. The CDR3 reads CASSLRVYEQYF. DNA for the CDR3: TGTGCCAGCAGCTTGCGGGTCTACGAGCAGTACTTC.

The chain combines TRBV15 with TRBJ1-2; TRBD1 might be the D (6 bases). Germline V CDR1 and CDR2: LNHNV, YYDKDF (reference sequence). Trimming left V 0 bases short and J 9 bases short, with 20 bases between. This CDR3 has 16 amino acids. The DNA of the CDR3 is TGTGCCACCAGCAGAGAGATTCGGGGGGCCGGCGGACGCTACACCTTC. Translation: CATSREIRGAGGRYTF.

The chain carries TRBV19 and TRBJ2-1, with D possibly matching TRBD2 (6 bases). Trimming stripped 6 bases from V and 6 bases from J, with 15 bases between. The CDR3 spans 14 residues. Germline CDR1 is LNHDA and CDR2 is SQIVND (reference sequence). CDR3 DNA: TGTGCCAGTAGGTCTTCTTTCGGGAGCAATGAGCAGTTCTTC. Amino acid sequence: CASRSSFGSNEQFF.

The chain recombines TRBV6-5 with TRBJ2-4, with D uncertain. CDR1 is MNHEY, CDR2 SVGAGI, per germline. The CDR3 contains 14 residues. Trimming removed 4 bases at V and 0 bases at J, with 7 bases between. The CDR3 spells CASSSGIAKNIQYF. CDR3 nucleotides: TGTGCCAGCAGTTCTGGGATAGCCAAAAACATTCAGTACTTC.

This clone was seen once. The chain carries TRBV4-1 and TRBJ1-6; perhaps TRBD1 as D (6 bases). This CDR3 spans 16 amino acids. Germline V gene lookup returns CDR1 MGHRA and CDR2 YSYEKL. The V gene lost 8 bases and the J gene lost 5 bases, with 19 bases spanning the gap. CDR3 bases: TGCGCCAGCCGACCTGGGAAGGGGGTAAATAATTCACCCCTCCACTTT. This codes for CASRPGKGVNNSPLHF.

The V and J genes are TRBV5-5 and TRBJ2-5; D tentatively fits TRBD1 or TRBD2 (5 bases each). The CDR3 sequence is 14 residues long. Germline CDR1 SGHKS, CDR2 YYEKEE (reference sequence). V was pared by 0 bases and J by 0 bases, with 6 bases between. The CDR3 DNA follows: TGTGCCAGCAGCTTGGGGGGACACCAAGAGACCCAGTACTTC. It encodes CASSLGGHQETQYF.

The chain employs TRBV7-9 and TRBJ1-5; D call uncertain. This CDR3 has 15 residues. Germline CDR1 reads SEHNR; CDR2 reads FQNEAQ (reference sequence). The V end lost 2 bases, the J end lost 0 bases, and 8 bases lay between the germline ends. The CDR3 spells CASSLSSTSNQPQHF. The CDR3 DNA sequence: TGTGCCAGCAGCTTAAGCTCGACTAGCAATCAGCCCCAGCATTTT.

The table lists this clone with a count of one. The chain links TRBV19 to TRBJ2-1; no clear D. The CDR3 covers 13 residues. Trimming cost V 3 bases and J 6 bases, with 9 bases left between them. The germline gives CDR1 LNHDA, CDR2 SQIVND (reference sequence). Written as DNA, the CDR3 is TGTGCCAGTAGTATTGGGTTTGCCAATGAGCAGTTCTTC. It encodes CASSIGFANEQFF.

J is TRBJ1-5 and V is TRBV6-5, with D perhaps matching TRBD1 (6 bases). The V end lost 7 bases, the J end lost 1 base, and 11 bases lay between the germline ends. The CDR3 is made up of 14 amino acids. Germline CDR1 reads MNHEY; CDR2 reads SVGAGI. CDR3 amino acids: CASTEGGSNQPQHF. CDR3 in DNA: TGTGCCAGCACCGAGGGGGGGAGCAATCAGCCCCAGCATTTT.

The genes are TRBV7-2 and TRBJ1-3; possible D gene TRBD1, 5 bases. CDR3 length equals 15 residues. Germline V CDR1 and CDR2: SGHTA, FQGNSA. Trimming pared 4 bases from V and 0 bases from J, leaving 10 bases between. The CDR3 here is CASSYDSSSGNTIYF. For the CDR3, the DNA is TGTGCCAGCAGCTATGACAGTAGCTCTGGAAACACCATATATTTT.

This sequence joins TRBV7-6 and TRBJ2-1, with 13 nucleotides matching TRBD2. Trimming took 1 base from V and 1 from J; bases not matched to a gene: 13. Germline V gene sequence: CDR1 SGHVS, CDR2 FNYEAQ. This CDR3 has 21 amino acids. In DNA, the CDR3 is TGTGCCAGCAGCTTAGATACTTCCGGGACTAGCGGGGTGCGGTCCTACAATGAGCAGTTCTTC. Its protein product is CASSLDTSGTSGVRSYNEQFF.

This chain joins TRBV18 and TRBJ1-1; D may be TRBD1 (5 bases). CDR3 size: 13 residues. Germline V gives CDR1 KGHSH, CDR2 LQKENI. Trimming pared 1 base from V and 6 bases from J, leaving 9 bases between. CDR3 amino acids: CASSPLQASEAFF. Here the CDR3 DNA reads TGTGCCAGCTCACCACTACAGGCCTCTGAAGCTTTCTTT.

The sample holds a few counts of this clone. The genes are TRBV5-1 and TRBJ2-2; TRBD2 matches at 9 bases. V lost 4 bases, J lost 6 bases, and 13 bases stayed unmatched. Germline CDR1 and CDR2: SGHRS and YFSETQ. The CDR3 totals 17 residues. The chain's CDR3 is CASSPGASSGGSGELFF. In DNA, the CDR3 is TGCGCCAGCAGCCCAGGGGCGTCCAGCGGGGGGTCCGGGGAGCTGTTTTTT. Variable domain in full (rest from reference TRBV5-1 and TRBJ2-2): KAGVTQTPRYLIKTRGQQVTLSCSPISGHRSVSWYQQTPGQGLQFLFEYFSETQRNKGNFPGRFSGRQFSNSRSEMNVSTLELGDSALYLCASSPGASSGGSGELFFGEGSRLTVL.

V is TRBV10-3 and J is TRBJ1-3, with a tentative D call TRBD1 (6 bases). The CDR3 length is 14 residues. Germline V CDR1 and CDR2: ENHRY, SYGVKD. The germline V and J ends were trimmed by 6 bases and 1 base, with 10 bases remaining between them. The CDR3 loop reads CAIRPGASGNTIYF. CDR3 nucleotide sequence: TGTGCCATCAGACCGGGGGCTTCTGGAAACACCATATATTTT.

This clone was counted only a few times. This chain uses TRBV11-1 with TRBJ2-7, with D hard to call. CDR1 is SGHAT, CDR2 FQDESV, per germline (reference sequence). V was clipped by 5 bases and J by 3 bases, with 17 bases between them. CDR3 length: 15 amino acids. CDR3 residues: CASSINRQVHYEQYF. The CDR3 region has the DNA TGTGCCAGCAGCATTAACCGCCAGGTCCACTACGAGCAGTACTTC.

This clone occurred once. The V gene is TRBV19, the J gene TRBJ2-2; TRBD1 aligns across 8 bases. CDR1 is LNHDA, CDR2 SQIVND, per germline (reference sequence). With V trimmed by 6 bases and J by 3 bases, 3 bases remained unmatched. This CDR3 spans 14 amino acids. The DNA of the CDR3 is TGTGCCAGTAGACTGACAGGGGACACCGGGGAGCTGTTTTTT. Its protein product is CASRLTGDTGELFF.

This chain uses TRBV7-3 with TRBJ2-3; 7 bases map to TRBD1. V was clipped by 5 bases and J by 3 bases; unmatched bases: 8. The CDR3 length is 15 residues. Germline lookup yields CDR1 SGHTA and CDR2 FQGTGA. CDR3 loop: CASSTGTAITDTQYF. CDR3 DNA: TGTGCCAGCAGCACCGGGACAGCTATTACAGATACGCAGTATTTT.

The chain uses TRBV4-3 and TRBJ2-7; the D is unclear. The V end was cut by 1 base, the J end by 6 bases, with 13 bases between. This CDR3 contains 14 residues. Germline CDR1 and CDR2: LGHNA and YSLEER. For the CDR3, the DNA is TGCGCCAGCAGCCAAGGTCTTCGAGACTCCGAGCAGTACTTC. It yields the protein CASSQGLRDSEQYF.

The chain combines TRBV6-5 with TRBJ2-7, with a tentative D call TRBD2 (5 bases). CDR1 and CDR2 (germline): MNHEY, SVGAGI. Deletions cut 5 bases from V and 3 bases from J, with 5 bases between. This CDR3 comprises 11 residues. The CDR3 loop reads CASSDYYEQYF. As DNA, the CDR3 is TGTGCCAGCAGTGACTACTACGAGCAGTACTTC.

V and J are TRBV5-6 and TRBJ2-5, with D perhaps assigned TRBD1 or TRBD2 (6 bases each). Germline assignment: CDR1 SGHDT and CDR2 YYEEEE. CDR3 length: 14 residues. The V gene lost 6 bases and the J gene lost 4 bases, with 16 bases spanning the gap. The CDR3 protein is CASNPRGPGETQYF. Here the CDR3 DNA reads TGTGCCAGCAATCCCCGGGGGCCTGGAGAGACCCAGTACTTC. The complete variable domain, with remaining parts taken from reference TRBV5-6 and TRBJ2-5, reads DAGVTQSPTHLIKTRGQQVTLRCSPKSGHDTVSWYQQALGQGPQFIFQYYEEEERQRGNFPDRFSGHQFPNYSSELNVNALLLGDSALYLCASNPRGPGETQYFGPGTRLLVL.

In its sample, this clone was seen a few times. A junction boundary mismatches the germline segment, possibly from a read error. V usage is TRBV27 and J usage is TRBJ2-7, with 9 bases that match TRBD1. The CDR3 is 16 residues long. Germline V gene data show CDR1 as MNHEY and CDR2 as SMNVEV (reference sequence). Written as DNA, the CDR3 is TGTGCCAGTAGTTTAGGGACGGGACAGGGCTCCTACGAGCAGTACTTC. This encodes CASSLGTGQGSYEQYF.

The rearrangement joins TRBV15 to TRBJ2-2; D is unresolved. Germline CDR1 and CDR2: LNHNV and YYDKDF (reference sequence). CDR3 length: 14 amino acids. Trimming took 3 bases from V and 7 from J, leaving 12 bases between them. The CDR3 region has the DNA TGTGCCACCAGCAGGGGTGGGCTCGACGGGGAGCTGTTTTTT. It codes for CATSRGGLDGELFF.

This clone was observed once. V usage is TRBV5-1 and J usage is TRBJ2-5; 8 positions agree with TRBD2. The trim removed 0 bases at V and 3 bases at J, leaving 4 bases unmatched. The germline V gene encodes CDR1 SGHRS and CDR2 YFSETQ. This CDR3 comprises 15 residues. The CDR3 sequence: CASSLDGRGEETQYF. CDR3 nucleotide sequence: TGCGCCAGCAGCTTGGATGGGCGGGGGGAAGAGACCCAGTACTTC.

This chain uses TRBV30 with TRBJ1-1, with TRBD1 as a possible D gene (6 bases). Germline V lookup: CDR1 GTSNPN, CDR2 SVGIG (reference sequence). The CDR3 consists of 13 residues. With 0 bases removed from V and 11 bases from J, the gap between germline ends came to 16 bases. The CDR3 reads CAWSVGAAYDAFF. CDR3 DNA sequence: TGTGCCTGGAGTGTGGGGGCAGCCTACGACGCTTTCTTT.

CDR3 protein: CASSVAGVHTDTQYF. CDR3 DNA sequence: TGTGCCAGCAGCGTAGCCGGGGTTCACACAGATACGCAGTATTTT. The rearrangement links TRBV9 to TRBJ2-3; the D gene is possibly TRBD2 (5 bases). Per the germline V gene, CDR1 is SGDLS and CDR2 is YYNGEE. This CDR3 region has 15 residues. Trimming shortened V by 0 bases and J by 2 bases, and 10 bases separated the two germline ends.